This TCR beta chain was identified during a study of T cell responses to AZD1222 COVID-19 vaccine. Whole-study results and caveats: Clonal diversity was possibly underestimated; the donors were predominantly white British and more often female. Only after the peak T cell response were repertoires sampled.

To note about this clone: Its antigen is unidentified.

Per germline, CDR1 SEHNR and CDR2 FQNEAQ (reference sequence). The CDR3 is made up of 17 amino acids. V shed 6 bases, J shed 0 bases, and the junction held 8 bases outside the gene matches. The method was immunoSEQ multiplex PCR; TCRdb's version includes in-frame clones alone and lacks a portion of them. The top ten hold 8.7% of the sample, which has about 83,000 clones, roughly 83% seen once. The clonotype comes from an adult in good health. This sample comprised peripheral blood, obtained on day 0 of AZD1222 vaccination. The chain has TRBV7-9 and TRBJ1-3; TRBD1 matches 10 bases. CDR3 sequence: CASRGLTGGNSGNTIYF. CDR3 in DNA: TGTGCCAGCAGGGGATTGACAGGGGGCAACTCTGGAAACACCATATATTTT.